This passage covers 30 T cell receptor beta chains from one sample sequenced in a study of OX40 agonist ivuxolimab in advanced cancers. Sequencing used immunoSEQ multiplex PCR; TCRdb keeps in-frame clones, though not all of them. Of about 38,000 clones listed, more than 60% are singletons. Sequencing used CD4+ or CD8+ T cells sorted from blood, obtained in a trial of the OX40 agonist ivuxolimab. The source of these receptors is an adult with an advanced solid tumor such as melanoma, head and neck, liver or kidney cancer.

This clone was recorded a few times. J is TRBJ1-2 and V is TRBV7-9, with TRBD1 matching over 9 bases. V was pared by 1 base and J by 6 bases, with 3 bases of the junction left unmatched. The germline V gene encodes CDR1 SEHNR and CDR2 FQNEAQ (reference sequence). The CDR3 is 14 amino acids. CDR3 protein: CASSLGTGVDGYTF. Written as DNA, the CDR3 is TGTGCCAGCAGCTTAGGGACAGGGGTGGATGGCTACACCTTC.

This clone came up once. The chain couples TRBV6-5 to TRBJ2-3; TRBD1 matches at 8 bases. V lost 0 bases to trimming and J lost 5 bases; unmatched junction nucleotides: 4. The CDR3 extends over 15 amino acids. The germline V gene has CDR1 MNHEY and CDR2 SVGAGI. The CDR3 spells CASSYSGQGGDTQYF. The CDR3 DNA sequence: TGTGCCAGCAGTTACTCTGGACAGGGAGGAGATACGCAGTATTTT.

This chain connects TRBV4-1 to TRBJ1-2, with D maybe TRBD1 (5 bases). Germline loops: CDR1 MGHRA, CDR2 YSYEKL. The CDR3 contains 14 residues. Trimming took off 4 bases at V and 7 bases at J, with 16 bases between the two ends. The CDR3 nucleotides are TGCGCCAGCAGCCGAGACGGGGGGGTGGGTGGCTACACCTTC. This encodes CASSRDGGVGGYTF.

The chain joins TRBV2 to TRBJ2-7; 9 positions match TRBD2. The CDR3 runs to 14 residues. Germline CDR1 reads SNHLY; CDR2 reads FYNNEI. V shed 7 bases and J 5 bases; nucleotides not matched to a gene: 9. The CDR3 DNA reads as TGTGCCAGCAAAGGTGCGGGAGGGCCCAACGAGCAGTACTTC. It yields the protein CASKGAGGPNEQYF.

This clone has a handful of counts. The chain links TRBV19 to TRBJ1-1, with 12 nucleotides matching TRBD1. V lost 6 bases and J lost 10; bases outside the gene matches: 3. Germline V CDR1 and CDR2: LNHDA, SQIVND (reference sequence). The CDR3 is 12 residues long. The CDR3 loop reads CASRGQGASAFF. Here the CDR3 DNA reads TGTGCCAGTAGGGGACAGGGGGCCTCAGCTTTCTTT.

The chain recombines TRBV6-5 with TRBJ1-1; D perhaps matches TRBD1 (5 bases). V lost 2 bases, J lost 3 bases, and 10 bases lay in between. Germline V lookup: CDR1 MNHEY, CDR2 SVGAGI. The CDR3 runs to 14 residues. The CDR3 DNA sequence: TGTGCCAGCAGTTACAGGGGTGGGGACACTGAAGCTTTCTTT. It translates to CASSYRGGDTEAFF.

This CDR3 reads CASSPMVSENTEAFF. CDR3 nucleotide sequence: TGCGCCAGCAGCCCCATGGTGTCGGAGAACACTGAAGCTTTCTTT. The V call is TRBV4-1, the J call TRBJ1-1, with D hard to call. This CDR3 spans 15 amino acids. V gave up 4 bases and J gave up 1 base, with 13 bases separating them. Looked up from germline, CDR1 is MGHRA and CDR2 is YSYEKL.

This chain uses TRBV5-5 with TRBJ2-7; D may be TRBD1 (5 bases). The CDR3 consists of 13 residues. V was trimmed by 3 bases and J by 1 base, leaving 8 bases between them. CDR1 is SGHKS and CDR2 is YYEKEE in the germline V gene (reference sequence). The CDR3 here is CASSSGQSYEQYF. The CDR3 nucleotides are TGTGCCAGCAGCTCAGGACAATCCTACGAGCAGTACTTC.

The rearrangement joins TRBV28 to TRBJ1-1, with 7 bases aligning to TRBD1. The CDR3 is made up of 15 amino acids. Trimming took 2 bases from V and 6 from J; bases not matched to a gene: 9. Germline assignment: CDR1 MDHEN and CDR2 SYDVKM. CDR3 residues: CASSLGTGVYAEAFF. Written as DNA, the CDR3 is TGTGCCAGCAGTTTAGGTACAGGGGTTTACGCTGAAGCTTTCTTT.

This chain's CDR3 is CASSLEGGEGQPQHF. In DNA, the CDR3 is TGCGCCAGCAGCTTGGAAGGGGGGGAAGGTCAGCCCCAGCATTTT. V usage is TRBV5-1 and J usage is TRBJ1-5; a possible D gene is TRBD1 (6 bases). This CDR3 contains 15 residues. V was cut by 0 bases and J by 6 bases, with 13 bases left in between. CDR1 and CDR2 (germline): SGHRS, YFSETQ.

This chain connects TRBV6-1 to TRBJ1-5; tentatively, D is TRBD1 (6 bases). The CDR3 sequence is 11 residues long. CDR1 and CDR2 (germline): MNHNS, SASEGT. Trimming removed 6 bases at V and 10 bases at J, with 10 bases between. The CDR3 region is CASRGGLPQHF. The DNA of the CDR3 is TGTGCCAGCAGGGGGGGCCTTCCCCAGCATTTT.

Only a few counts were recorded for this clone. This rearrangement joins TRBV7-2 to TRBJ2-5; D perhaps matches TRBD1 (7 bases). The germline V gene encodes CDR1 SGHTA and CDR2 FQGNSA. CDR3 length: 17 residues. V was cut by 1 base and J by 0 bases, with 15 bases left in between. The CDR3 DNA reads TGTGCCAGCAGCTTAGGGAGGGGACAGACGTACCAAGAGACCCAGTACTTC. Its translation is CASSLGRGQTYQETQYF.

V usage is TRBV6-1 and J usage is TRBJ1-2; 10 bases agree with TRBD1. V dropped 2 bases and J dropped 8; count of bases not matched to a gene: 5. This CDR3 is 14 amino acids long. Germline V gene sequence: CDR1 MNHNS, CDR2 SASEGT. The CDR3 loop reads CASSEWDRGFGYTF. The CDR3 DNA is TGTGCCAGCAGTGAATGGGACAGGGGATTCGGCTACACCTTC.

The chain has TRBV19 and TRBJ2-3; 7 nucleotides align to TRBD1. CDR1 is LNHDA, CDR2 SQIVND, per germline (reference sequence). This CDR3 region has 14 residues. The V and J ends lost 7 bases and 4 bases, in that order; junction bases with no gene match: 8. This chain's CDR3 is CASKQTGSADTQYF. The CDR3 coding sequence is TGTGCCAGTAAACAGACAGGGTCTGCAGATACGCAGTATTTT.

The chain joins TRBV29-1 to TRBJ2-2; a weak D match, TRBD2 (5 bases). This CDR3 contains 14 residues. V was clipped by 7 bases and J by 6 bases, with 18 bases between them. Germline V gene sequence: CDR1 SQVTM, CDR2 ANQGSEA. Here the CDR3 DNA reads TGCAGCGCCGGTCGGGGTGTCGGGTCCGGGGAGCTGTTTTTT. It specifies CSAGRGVGSGELFF.

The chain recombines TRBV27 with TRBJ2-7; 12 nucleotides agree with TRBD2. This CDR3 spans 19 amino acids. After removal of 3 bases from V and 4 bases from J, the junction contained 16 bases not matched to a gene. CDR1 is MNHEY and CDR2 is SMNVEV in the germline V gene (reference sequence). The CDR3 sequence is CASSFRPLSTSGSRYEQYF. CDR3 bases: TGTGCCAGCAGTTTCCGACCACTATCGACTAGCGGGAGTCGATACGAGCAGTACTTC.

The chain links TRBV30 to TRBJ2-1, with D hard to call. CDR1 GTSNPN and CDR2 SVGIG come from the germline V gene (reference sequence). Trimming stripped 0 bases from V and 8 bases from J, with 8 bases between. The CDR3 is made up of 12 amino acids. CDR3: CAWSVGIHEQFF. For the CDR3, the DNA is TGTGCCTGGAGTGTGGGGATCCATGAGCAGTTCTTC. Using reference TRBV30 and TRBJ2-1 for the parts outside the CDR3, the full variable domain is SQTIHQWPATLVQPVGSPLSLECTVEGTSNPNLYWYRQAAGRGLQLLFYSVGIGQISSEVPQNLSASRPQDRQFILSSKKLLLSDSGFYLCAWSVGIHEQFFGPGTRLTVL.

CDR3 nucleotides: TGTGCCAGCAGCGTAGCTGAATTTGCCAGGGCCTCCTACGAGCAGTACTTC. Translated, it gives CASSVAEFARASYEQYF. The rearrangement links TRBV9 to TRBJ2-7, with a weak D call TRBD1 (5 bases). The CDR3 is made up of 17 amino acids. Per the germline V gene, CDR1 is SGDLS and CDR2 is YYNGEE. V was clipped by 0 bases and J by 0 bases, with 16 bases between them.

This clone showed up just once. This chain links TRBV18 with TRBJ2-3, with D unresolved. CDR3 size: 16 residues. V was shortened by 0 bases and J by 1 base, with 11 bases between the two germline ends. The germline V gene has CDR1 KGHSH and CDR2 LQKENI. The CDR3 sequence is CASSPPRGEGTDTQYF. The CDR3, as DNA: TGTGCCAGCTCACCACCACGCGGAGAGGGCACAGATACGCAGTATTTT.

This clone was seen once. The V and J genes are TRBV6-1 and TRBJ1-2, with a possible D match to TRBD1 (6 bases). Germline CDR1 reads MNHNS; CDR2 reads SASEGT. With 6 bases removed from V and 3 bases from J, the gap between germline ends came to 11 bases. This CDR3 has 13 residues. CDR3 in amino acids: CASRTGMDYGYTF. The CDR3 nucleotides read TGTGCCAGCAGAACAGGGATGGACTATGGCTACACCTTC.

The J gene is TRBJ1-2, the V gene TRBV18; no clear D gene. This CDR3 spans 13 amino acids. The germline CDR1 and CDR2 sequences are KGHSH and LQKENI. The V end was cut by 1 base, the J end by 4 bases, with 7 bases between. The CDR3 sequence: CASSPQGTYGYTF. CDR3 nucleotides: TGTGCCAGCTCACCACAGGGAACCTATGGCTACACCTTC.

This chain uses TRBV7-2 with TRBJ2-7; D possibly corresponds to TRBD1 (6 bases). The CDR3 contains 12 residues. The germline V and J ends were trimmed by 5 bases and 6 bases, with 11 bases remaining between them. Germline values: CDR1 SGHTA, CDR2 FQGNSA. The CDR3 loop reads CASSLRGREQYF. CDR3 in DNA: TGTGCCAGCAGCCTCAGGGGTCGCGAGCAGTACTTC.

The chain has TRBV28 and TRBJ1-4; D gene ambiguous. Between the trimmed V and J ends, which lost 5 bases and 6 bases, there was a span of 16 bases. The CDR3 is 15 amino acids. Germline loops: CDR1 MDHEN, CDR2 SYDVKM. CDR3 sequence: CASSPRPPRDEKLFF. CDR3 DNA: TGTGCCAGCAGTCCCCGCCCCCCCCGGGATGAAAAACTGTTTTTT.

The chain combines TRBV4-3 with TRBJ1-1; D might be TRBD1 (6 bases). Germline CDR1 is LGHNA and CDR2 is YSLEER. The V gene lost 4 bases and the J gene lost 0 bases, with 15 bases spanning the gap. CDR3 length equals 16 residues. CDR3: CASSRGGGPLNTEAFF. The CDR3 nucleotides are TGCGCCAGCAGCCGCGGGGGGGGGCCCCTGAACACTGAAGCTTTCTTT.

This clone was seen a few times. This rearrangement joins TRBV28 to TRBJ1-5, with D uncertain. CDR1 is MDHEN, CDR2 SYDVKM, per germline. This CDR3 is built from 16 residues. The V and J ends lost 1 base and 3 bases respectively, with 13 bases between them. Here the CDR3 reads CASSLSGRWNNQPQHF. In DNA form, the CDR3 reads TGTGCCAGCAGTTTATCGGGGAGGTGGAACAATCAGCCCCAGCATTTT.

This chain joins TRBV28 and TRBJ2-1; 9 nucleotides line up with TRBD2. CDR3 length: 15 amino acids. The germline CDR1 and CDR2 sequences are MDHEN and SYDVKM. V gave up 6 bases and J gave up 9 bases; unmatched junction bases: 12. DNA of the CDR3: TGTGCCAGCAGACCCTCGGCGGGAGGGCCGAGTGAGCAGTTCTTC. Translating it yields CASRPSAGGPSEQFF.

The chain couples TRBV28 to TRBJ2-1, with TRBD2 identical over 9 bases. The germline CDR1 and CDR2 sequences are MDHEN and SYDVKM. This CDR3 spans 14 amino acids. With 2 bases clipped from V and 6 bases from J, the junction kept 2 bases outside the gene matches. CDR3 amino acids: CASSLGLAPNEQFF. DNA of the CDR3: TGTGCCAGCAGTTTAGGACTAGCGCCCAATGAGCAGTTCTTC.

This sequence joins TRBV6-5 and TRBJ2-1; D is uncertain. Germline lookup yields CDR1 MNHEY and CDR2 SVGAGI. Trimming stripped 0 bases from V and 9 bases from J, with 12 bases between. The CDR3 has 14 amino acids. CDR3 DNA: TGTGCCAGCAGTTACTCGACTCGAGTCTCTGAGCAGTTCTTC. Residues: CASSYSTRVSEQFF.

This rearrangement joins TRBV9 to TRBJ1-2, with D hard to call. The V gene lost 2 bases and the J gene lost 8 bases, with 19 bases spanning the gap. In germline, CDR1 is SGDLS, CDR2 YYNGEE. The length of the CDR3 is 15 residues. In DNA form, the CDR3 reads TGTGCCAGCAGCGTGACTGACGATAAATGGGAGGGCTACACCTTC. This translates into CASSVTDDKWEGYTF.

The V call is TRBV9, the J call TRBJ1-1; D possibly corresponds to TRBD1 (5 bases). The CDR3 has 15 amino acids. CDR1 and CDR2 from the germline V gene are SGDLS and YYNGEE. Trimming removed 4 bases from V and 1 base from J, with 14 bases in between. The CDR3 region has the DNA TGTGCCAGCAGCATTCTTTGGGACGGGAACACTGAAGCTTTCTTT. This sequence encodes CASSILWDGNTEAFF.